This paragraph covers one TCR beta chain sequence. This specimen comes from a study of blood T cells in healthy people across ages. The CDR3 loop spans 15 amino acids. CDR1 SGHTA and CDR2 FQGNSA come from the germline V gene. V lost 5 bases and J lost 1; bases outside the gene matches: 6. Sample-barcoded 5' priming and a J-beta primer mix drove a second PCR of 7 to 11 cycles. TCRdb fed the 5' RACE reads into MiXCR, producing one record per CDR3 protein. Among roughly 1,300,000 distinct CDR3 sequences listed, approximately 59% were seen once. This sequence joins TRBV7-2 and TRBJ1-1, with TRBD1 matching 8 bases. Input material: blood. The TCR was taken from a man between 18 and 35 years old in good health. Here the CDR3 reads CASSQSGGENTEAFF. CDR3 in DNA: TGTGCCAGCAGCCAATCAGGGGGCGAGAACACTGAAGCTTTCTTT.